This T cell receptor (beta chain) was sequenced in a study of control samples from healthy donors and cancer patients. Profiled with immunoSEQ multiplex PCR; TCRdb holds only in-frame clones, not every one. The sample has 150,000 to 180,000 clones, 85% to 95% seen once. The junction had 6 bases not matched to a gene; V was cut back by 3 bases and J by 4 bases. Germline loops: CDR1 KGHDR, CDR2 SFDVKD. There are 17 residues in the CDR3. Material for sequencing was blood. The source is a man aged 45-65 years in good health. The J gene is TRBJ2-1, the V gene TRBV24-1; 12 bases are a match to TRBD2. The CDR3 DNA is TGTGCCACCAGTGATCCGACTAGCGGGAGCGGGTACAATGAGCAGTTCTTC. This gives the protein CATSDPTSGSGYNEQFF.